This TCR beta chain stems from a study of blood T cell repertoires in COVID-19. Study-wide context: Whether acute or convalescent, the COVID-19 samples came from the United States, Italy and Spain. Sources were T cells, B-cell-depleted T cells, or PBMCs; the material itself was cDNA or gDNA.

The V gene lost 0 bases and the J gene lost 0 bases, with 4 bases spanning the gap. Germline CDR1 reads SGHRS; CDR2 reads YFSETQ. The CDR3 has 13 residues. Original data processing: Estimated nucleated cell counts came from reference gene primer amplification. Method: immunoSEQ multiplex PCR; TCRdb's copy keeps in-frame clones and lacks some. V, J and clone size are those of that table, while D and trimming were read from the DNA. Altogether about 98,000 clones are present, about 85% being singletons, with the ten largest covering 2%. With regard to this clone: Other DNA sequences in this specimen translate into the identical CDR3.

This receptor was identified in a man aged 50 or older with active COVID-19. The specimen sequenced was peripheral blood. V is TRBV5-1 and J is TRBJ2-7; D is uncertain. As DNA, the CDR3 is TGCGCCAGCAGCTTGGACAACTCCTACGAGCAGTACTTC. This translates into CASSLDNSYEQYF.